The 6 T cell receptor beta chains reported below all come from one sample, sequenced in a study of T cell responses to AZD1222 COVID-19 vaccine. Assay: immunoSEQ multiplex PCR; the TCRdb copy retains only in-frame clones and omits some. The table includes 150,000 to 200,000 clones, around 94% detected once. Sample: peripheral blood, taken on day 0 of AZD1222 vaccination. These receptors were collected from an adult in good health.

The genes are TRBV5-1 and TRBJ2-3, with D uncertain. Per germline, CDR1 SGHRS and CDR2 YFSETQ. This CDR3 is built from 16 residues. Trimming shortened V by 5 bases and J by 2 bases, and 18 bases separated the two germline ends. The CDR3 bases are TGCGCCAGCAGACCCTGGATAGGTACAGCCACAGATACGCAGTATTTT. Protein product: CASRPWIGTATDTQYF.

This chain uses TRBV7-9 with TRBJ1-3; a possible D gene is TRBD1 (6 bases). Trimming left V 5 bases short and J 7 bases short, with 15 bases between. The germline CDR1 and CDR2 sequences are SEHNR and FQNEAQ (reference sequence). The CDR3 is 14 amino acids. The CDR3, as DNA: TGTGCCAGCAGCCCATCTCAGGGGCGCAACACCATATATTTT. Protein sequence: CASSPSQGRNTIYF.

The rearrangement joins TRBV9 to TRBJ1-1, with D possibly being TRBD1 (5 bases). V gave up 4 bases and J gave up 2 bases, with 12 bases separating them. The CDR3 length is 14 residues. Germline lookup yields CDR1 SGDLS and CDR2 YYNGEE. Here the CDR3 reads CASSRAGRNTEAFF. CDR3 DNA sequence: TGTGCCAGCAGCCGGGCAGGGAGAAACACTGAAGCTTTCTTT.

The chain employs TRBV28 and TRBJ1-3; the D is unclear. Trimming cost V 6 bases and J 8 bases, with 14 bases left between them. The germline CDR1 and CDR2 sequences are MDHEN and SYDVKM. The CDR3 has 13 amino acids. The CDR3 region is CASRPLSRDTIYF. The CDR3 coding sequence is TGTGCCAGCAGGCCACTTTCCCGAGACACCATATATTTT.

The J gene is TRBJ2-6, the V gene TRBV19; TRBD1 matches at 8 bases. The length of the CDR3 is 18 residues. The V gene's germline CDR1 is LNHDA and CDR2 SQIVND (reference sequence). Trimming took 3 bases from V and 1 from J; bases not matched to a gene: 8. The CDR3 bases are TGTGCCAGTAGTATCCGACAGGGGAAGGGATCTGGGGCCAACGTCCTGACTTTC. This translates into CASSIRQGKGSGANVLTF.

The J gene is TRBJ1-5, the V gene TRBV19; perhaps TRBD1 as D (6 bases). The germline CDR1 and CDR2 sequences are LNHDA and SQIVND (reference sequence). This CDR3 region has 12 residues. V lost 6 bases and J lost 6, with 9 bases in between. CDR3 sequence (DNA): TGTGCCAGTAGCCAGGGGATTCAGCCCCAGCATTTT. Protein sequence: CASSQGIQPQHF.